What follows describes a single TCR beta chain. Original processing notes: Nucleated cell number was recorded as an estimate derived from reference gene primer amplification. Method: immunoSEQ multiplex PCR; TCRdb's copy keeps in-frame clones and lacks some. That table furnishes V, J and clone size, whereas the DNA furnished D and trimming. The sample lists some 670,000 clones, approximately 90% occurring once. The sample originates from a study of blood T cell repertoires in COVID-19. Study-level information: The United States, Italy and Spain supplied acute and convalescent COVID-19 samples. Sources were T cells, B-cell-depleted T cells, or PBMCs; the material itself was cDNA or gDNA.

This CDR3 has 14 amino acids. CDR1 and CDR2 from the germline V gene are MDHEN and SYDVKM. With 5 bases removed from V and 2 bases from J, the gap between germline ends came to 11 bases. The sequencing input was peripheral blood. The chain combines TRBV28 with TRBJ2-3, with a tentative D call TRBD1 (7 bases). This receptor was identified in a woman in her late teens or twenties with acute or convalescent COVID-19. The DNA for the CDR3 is TGTGCCAGCAGTGCAGGGGGGTCCACAGATACGCAGTATTTT. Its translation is CASSAGGSTDTQYF.